These 29 T cell receptor beta chains came from one sample sequenced in a study of technical replicates of blood from a few donors. Some clones are missing from TCRdb's copy, which holds only in-frame ones; the method was immunoSEQ multiplex PCR. The profile shows under 95,000 clones, around 94% of them singletons. The sequenced sample consisted of T cells isolated from PBMCs. The receptors originated from a human donor in good health.

The V call is TRBV5-1, the J call TRBJ1-2, with TRBD1 matching over 9 bases. This CDR3 is 14 amino acids long. Germline values: CDR1 SGHRS, CDR2 YFSETQ. Unmatched junction bases numbered 8, after V lost 3 bases and J lost 8 bases. In DNA form, the CDR3 reads TGCGCCAGCAGCTCCGGACAGGGGCCTTGGGGCTACACCTTC. This encodes CASSSGQGPWGYTF.

This sequence joins TRBV11-2 and TRBJ2-7, with 11 bases lining up with TRBD2. The V gene's germline CDR1 is SGHAT and CDR2 FQNNGV. The CDR3 is 13 amino acids. Germline trimming cut 7 bases from V and 7 bases from J; bases unmatched to any gene: 6. Here the CDR3 reads CASTLAGASEQYF. The CDR3, as DNA: TGTGCCAGCACACTAGCGGGAGCGAGTGAGCAGTACTTC.

This rearrangement joins TRBV2 to TRBJ1-2, with 7 nucleotides matching TRBD1. Unmatched junction bases numbered 9, after V lost 6 bases and J lost 8 bases. CDR1 and CDR2 (germline): SNHLY, FYNNEI. CDR3 length equals 13 residues. The CDR3 loop reads CASRVTGEDGYTF. The CDR3 DNA is TGTGCCAGCAGAGTTACAGGGGAGGACGGCTACACCTTC.

This clone has a handful of counts. CDR3 amino acids: CASSDGRGPLNTEAFF. The CDR3, as DNA: TGTGCCAGCAGTGACGGGCGGGGGCCTTTGAACACTGAAGCTTTCTTT. This chain links TRBV2 with TRBJ1-1; a weak D match, TRBD1 (6 bases). V was pared by 3 bases and J by 0 bases, with 14 bases between. This CDR3 has 16 amino acids. In germline, CDR1 is SNHLY, CDR2 FYNNEI.

This clone was seen at least ten times. The V call is TRBV7-9, the J call TRBJ1-1, with D maybe TRBD1 (5 bases). Trimming shortened V by 1 base and J by 3 bases, and 9 bases separated the two germline ends. CDR3 size: 14 residues. Germline V gives CDR1 SEHNR, CDR2 FQNEAQ (reference sequence). The DNA for the CDR3 is TGTGCCAGCAGCTTAGAAGCCAGGGACACTGAAGCTTTCTTT. Protein sequence: CASSLEARDTEAFF.

This sequence joins TRBV14 and TRBJ2-1; D perhaps matches TRBD2 (6 bases). The CDR3 loop spans 16 amino acids. Germline CDR1 and CDR2: SGHDN and FVKESK. Trimming cost V 4 bases and J 7 bases, with 20 bases left between them. CDR3 sequence reads: CASSPPGKRRANEQFF. In DNA, the CDR3 is TGTGCCAGCAGCCCACCTGGTAAGCGGAGGGCAAATGAGCAGTTCTTC.

CDR3 bases: TGTGCCAGCAGAAAAAGCGGGAGCCAAGAGACCCAGTACTTC. Protein product: CASRKSGSQETQYF. The chain employs TRBV6-1 and TRBJ2-5; 8 bases fit TRBD2. The CDR3 spans 14 residues. The ends lost 6 bases at V and 1 base at J; junction bases unmatched: 4. From germline, CDR1 is MNHNS and CDR2 SASEGT.

The V gene is TRBV2, the J gene TRBJ2-3, with D possibly being TRBD2 (5 bases). Germline V lookup: CDR1 SNHLY, CDR2 FYNNEI. The V end was cut by 7 bases, the J end by 2 bases, with 13 bases between. The CDR3 has 14 residues. The CDR3 nucleotides read TGTGCCAGCATTTCAACTAGTCCCACAGATACGCAGTATTTT. Protein sequence: CASISTSPTDTQYF.

This clone was seen only once. The rearrangement joins TRBV10-3 to TRBJ1-2; D not certain. Germline loops: CDR1 ENHRY, CDR2 SYGVKD. V lost 3 bases and J lost 8, with 7 bases in between. The CDR3 extends over 11 amino acids. The CDR3 DNA reads as TGTGCCATCAGTGACCACGGGGGCTACACCTTC. The encoded protein is CAISDHGGYTF.

The chain is built from TRBV7-2 and TRBJ2-5; no reliable D call. This CDR3 spans 15 amino acids. V lost 5 bases to trimming and J lost 0 bases, with 13 bases between them. The germline V gene encodes CDR1 SGHTA and CDR2 FQGNSA. Written as DNA, the CDR3 is TGTGCCAGCAGCCTTCCTTTTGAGTACCAAGAGACCCAGTACTTC. Translating gives CASSLPFEYQETQYF. The full variable domain, with the rest looked up from reference TRBV7-2 and TRBJ2-5, is GAGVSQSPSNKVTEKGKDVELRCDPISGHTALYWYRQSLGQGLEFLIYFQGNSAPDKSGLPSDRFSAERTGGSVSTLTIQRTQQEDSAVYLCASSLPFEYQETQYFGPGTRLLVL.

The chain employs TRBV27 and TRBJ2-7; tentatively, D is TRBD1 (7 bases). The CDR3 runs 14 residues. Germline CDR1 and CDR2: MNHEY and SMNVEV (reference sequence). The V end was cut by 3 bases, the J end by 2 bases, with 11 bases between. The CDR3 region has the DNA TGTGCCAGCAGTTTTGCGGGGACAGCCTACGAGCAGTACTTC. This sequence encodes CASSFAGTAYEQYF.

The chain recombines TRBV9 with TRBJ2-1; D is possibly TRBD1 (7 bases). CDR1 and CDR2 (germline): SGDLS, YYNGEE. This CDR3 has 13 amino acids. Trimming removed 3 bases from V and 7 bases from J, with 11 bases in between. CDR3 loop: CASSAGGRNEQFF. For the CDR3, the DNA is TGTGCCAGCAGCGCAGGGGGGAGGAATGAGCAGTTCTTC.

This chain connects TRBV10-3 to TRBJ2-2; 10 bases align to TRBD1. With 4 bases clipped from V and 3 bases from J, the junction kept 14 bases outside the gene matches. Germline CDR1 and CDR2: ENHRY and SYGVKD. The CDR3 is 19 residues long. The CDR3 DNA follows: TGTGCCATCAGTGGGAGAGGGGACAGGGGCACCATGTACACCGGGGAGCTGTTTTTT. Protein product: CAISGRGDRGTMYTGELFF.

The chain has TRBV4-1 and TRBJ2-1; unclear D gene. The length of the CDR3 is 15 residues. The germline V gene has CDR1 MGHRA and CDR2 YSYEKL. Trimming took off 0 bases at V and 8 bases at J, with 14 bases between the two ends. The CDR3 sequence: CASSQERIQSYEQFF. The CDR3 DNA reads as TGCGCCAGCAGCCAAGAACGAATTCAGTCCTATGAGCAGTTCTTC.

The chain carries TRBV7-9 and TRBJ1-4; the D is unclear. Trimming cost V 5 bases and J 5 bases, with 12 bases left between them. The CDR3 is made up of 14 amino acids. Germline CDR1 is SEHNR and CDR2 is FQNEAQ (reference sequence). CDR3: CASSTNGENEKLFF. The CDR3 DNA follows: TGTGCCAGCAGCACGAATGGAGAAAATGAAAAACTGTTTTTT.

This chain connects TRBV6-1 to TRBJ2-7; 7 nucleotides line up with TRBD2. The CDR3 is 14 amino acids. The V and J ends lost 4 bases and 4 bases, in that order; junction bases with no gene match: 7. Germline CDR1 and CDR2: MNHNS and SASEGT. The CDR3 protein is CASSGGVAGYEQYF. The CDR3 nucleotides are TGTGCCAGCAGTGGGGGGGTAGCGGGTTACGAGCAGTACTTC.

The chain uses TRBV6-5 and TRBJ2-3; 7 bases fit TRBD1. J gave up 2 bases and V 6 bases, and 5 bases lay outside the gene matches. This CDR3 has 14 residues. Germline lookup yields CDR1 MNHEY and CDR2 SVGAGI. CDR3 nucleotides: TGTGCCAGCAGACCCGGACAGGACACAGATACGCAGTATTTT. Translated, it gives CASRPGQDTDTQYF.

V gene TRBV13 combines with J gene TRBJ2-3; 9 bases match TRBD2. After removal of 4 bases from V and 7 bases from J, the junction contained 6 bases not matched to a gene. The germline CDR1 and CDR2 sequences are PRHDT and FYEKMQ (reference sequence). The CDR3 has 14 residues. The CDR3 nucleotides read TGTGCCAGCAGCTACGGGACTAGCCCCCATACGCAGTATTTT. It yields the protein CASSYGTSPHTQYF.

V and J are TRBV7-6 and TRBJ1-4, with D unresolved. The CDR3 sequence is 17 residues long. The germline V and J ends were trimmed by 1 base and 9 bases, with 21 bases remaining between them. Germline-derived CDR1 and CDR2 are SGHVS and FNYEAQ. CDR3 region: CASSLVRAVVAEKKLFF. CDR3 sequence (DNA): TGTGCCAGCAGCTTAGTACGGGCCGTTGTAGCGGAAAAAAAACTGTTTTTT.

The V gene is TRBV6-1, the J gene TRBJ2-7; 13 bases agree with TRBD2. CDR3 length: 14 amino acids. The germline CDR1 and CDR2 sequences are MNHNS and SASEGT. V lost 6 bases and J lost 3; bases outside the gene matches: 2. The CDR3 sequence is CASRGLAGNYEQYF. DNA for the CDR3: TGTGCCAGCAGGGGACTAGCGGGGAACTACGAGCAGTACTTC.

This clone was recorded once. CDR3 sequence: CASSEKGLAGKYEQYF. The CDR3, as DNA: TGTGCCAGCAGTGAAAAGGGACTAGCGGGAAAGTACGAGCAGTACTTC. V gene TRBV2 combines with J gene TRBJ2-7; 13 bases match TRBD2. The ends lost 2 bases at V and 4 bases at J; junction bases unmatched: 5. The germline V gene has CDR1 SNHLY and CDR2 FYNNEI. CDR3 length: 16 residues. Full variable domain (remainder filled in from reference TRBV2 and TRBJ2-7): EPEVTQTPSHQVTQMGQEVILRCVPISNHLYFYWYRQILGQKVEFLVSFYNNEISEKSEIFDDQFSVERPDGSNFTLKIRSTKLEDSAMYFCASSEKGLAGKYEQYFGPGTRLTVT.

The chain has TRBV30 and TRBJ1-1; 7 bases match TRBD1. V lost 5 bases to trimming and J lost 5 bases; unmatched junction nucleotides: 5. CDR1 is GTSNPN and CDR2 is SVGIG in the germline V gene (reference sequence). The CDR3 spans 12 residues. CDR3 nucleotides: TGTGCCTGGGGGACAGTGAGGACTGAAGCTTTCTTT. As protein: CAWGTVRTEAFF.

This chain uses TRBV6-1 with TRBJ1-5; the D gene is possibly TRBD1 (5 bases). From germline, CDR1 is MNHNS and CDR2 SASEGT. The ends were cut back, 2 bases at V and 1 base at J, with 9 bases in the middle. This CDR3 is built from 15 residues. The CDR3 protein is CASSEWYRSNQPQHF. The CDR3 DNA follows: TGTGCCAGCAGTGAATGGTACAGGAGCAATCAGCCCCAGCATTTT.

This chain joins TRBV6-5 and TRBJ2-7; 8 bases fit TRBD1. V lost 4 bases and J lost 6; bases outside the gene matches: 11. Germline lookup yields CDR1 MNHEY and CDR2 SVGAGI. This CDR3 has 15 residues. CDR3 protein: CASSFQGALPREQYF. The CDR3 nucleotides read TGTGCCAGCAGTTTTCAGGGGGCTCTACCCCGCGAGCAGTACTTC.

The genes are TRBV5-6 and TRBJ1-1; a possible D gene is TRBD1 (6 bases). The CDR3 runs to 13 residues. V lost 0 bases and J 9 bases, leaving 12 bases between the germline ends. The germline V gene has CDR1 SGHDT and CDR2 YYEEEE. For the CDR3, the DNA is TGTGCCAGCAGCTTGGGGATGGGACACCAAGCTTTCTTT. Amino acid sequence: CASSLGMGHQAFF.

The chain employs TRBV19 and TRBJ2-4, with 7 bases that match TRBD1. Per the germline V gene, CDR1 is LNHDA and CDR2 is SQIVND (reference sequence). Germline trimming cut 2 bases from V and 1 base from J; bases unmatched to any gene: 8. The CDR3 is 17 amino acids. The CDR3 reads CASSIPRQGPAKNIQYF. CDR3 nucleotides: TGTGCCAGTAGTATACCAAGACAGGGTCCGGCCAAAAACATTCAGTACTTC.

V is TRBV2 and J is TRBJ1-1; TRBD1 might be the D (6 bases). Trimming took 8 bases from V and 3 from J, leaving 19 bases between them. Germline V CDR1 and CDR2: SNHLY, FYNNEI. The CDR3 is 15 amino acids. CDR3 residues: CASFGWGGGDTEAFF. In DNA form, the CDR3 reads TGTGCCAGCTTTGGGTGGGGCGGGGGCGACACTGAAGCTTTCTTT.

This chain links TRBV10-2 with TRBJ1-1, with D tentatively TRBD1 (5 bases). The germline V gene encodes CDR1 WSHSY and CDR2 SAAADI. The V and J ends lost 3 bases and 10 bases respectively, with 15 bases between them. The CDR3 has 13 residues. CDR3 loop: CASSEDGGYGAFF. As DNA, the CDR3 is TGCGCCAGCAGTGAAGATGGGGGGTATGGAGCTTTCTTT.

V and J are TRBV9 and TRBJ1-5; D call uncertain. There are 15 residues in the CDR3. Trimming removed 5 bases at V and 2 bases at J, with 14 bases between. CDR1 SGDLS and CDR2 YYNGEE come from the germline V gene. In nucleotides, the CDR3 is TGTGCCAGCAGTCCCACCGGAGAAGGCAATCAGCCCCAGCATTTT. It yields the protein CASSPTGEGNQPQHF.